This entry describes one TCR beta chain. The data were taken from a study of blood T cell repertoires in COVID-19. Study-level information: T cells, B-cell-depleted T cells, or PBMCs supplied cDNA or gDNA.

V shed 2 bases and J 4 bases; nucleotides not matched to a gene: 8. The CDR3 has 16 amino acids. CDR1 and CDR2 from the germline V gene are SGHTA and FQGNSA. Original analysis: Estimates of nucleated cell counts were drawn from the amplification of reference gene primers. Measured with immunoSEQ multiplex PCR; TCRdb has only the in-frame clones, and not every one. That table supplies the V and J calls and clone size; D and trimming were determined from the DNA. Of around 190,000 clones in the sample, 86% were seen once. The material sequenced was peripheral blood. This chain connects TRBV7-2 to TRBJ1-3; 7 bases map to TRBD1. This sequence was found in a man aged 70-80 years with active or convalescent COVID-19. The CDR3 sequence: CASSLRETGLGNTIYF. As DNA, the CDR3 is TGTGCCAGCAGCTTACGGGAGACAGGGTTGGGAAACACCATATATTTT.